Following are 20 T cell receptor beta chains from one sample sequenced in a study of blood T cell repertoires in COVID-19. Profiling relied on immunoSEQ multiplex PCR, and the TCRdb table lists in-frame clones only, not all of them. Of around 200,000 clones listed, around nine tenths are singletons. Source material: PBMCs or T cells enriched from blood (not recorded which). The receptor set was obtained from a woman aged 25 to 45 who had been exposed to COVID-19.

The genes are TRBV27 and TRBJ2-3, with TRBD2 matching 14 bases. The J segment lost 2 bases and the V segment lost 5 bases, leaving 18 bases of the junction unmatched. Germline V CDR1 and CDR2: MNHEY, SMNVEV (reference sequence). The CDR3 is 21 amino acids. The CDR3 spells CASSLRVIPGLAGALTDTQYF. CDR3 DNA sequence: TGTGCCAGCAGTCTCCGAGTAATCCCGGGACTAGCGGGGGCGCTCACAGATACGCAGTATTTT.

CDR3 sequence: CAISAQGVEYGYTF. In DNA, the CDR3 is TGTGCCATCAGTGCACAGGGGGTGGAGTATGGCTACACCTTC. The chain employs TRBV10-3 and TRBJ1-2; 8 bases align to TRBD1. Germline assignment: CDR1 ENHRY and CDR2 SYGVKD. There are 14 residues in the CDR3. The V and J ends lost 4 bases and 5 bases, in that order; junction bases with no gene match: 6.

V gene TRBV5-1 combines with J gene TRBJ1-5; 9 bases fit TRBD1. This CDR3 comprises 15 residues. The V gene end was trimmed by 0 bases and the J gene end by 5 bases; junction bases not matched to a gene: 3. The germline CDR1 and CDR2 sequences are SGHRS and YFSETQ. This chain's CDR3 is CASSLEGQGHQPQHF. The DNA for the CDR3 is TGCGCCAGCAGCTTGGAGGGACAGGGACATCAGCCCCAGCATTTT.

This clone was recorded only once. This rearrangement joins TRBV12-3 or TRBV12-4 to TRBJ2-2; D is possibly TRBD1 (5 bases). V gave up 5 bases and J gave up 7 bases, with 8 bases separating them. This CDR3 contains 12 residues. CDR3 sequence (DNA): TGTGCCAGCAGTCAGGGTTTCGGGGAGCTGTTTTTT. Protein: CASSQGFGELFF.

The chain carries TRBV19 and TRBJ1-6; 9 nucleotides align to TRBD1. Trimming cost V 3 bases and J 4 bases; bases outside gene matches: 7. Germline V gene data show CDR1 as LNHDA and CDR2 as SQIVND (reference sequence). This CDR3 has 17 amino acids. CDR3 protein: CASSIDPGQGYNSPLHF. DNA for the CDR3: TGTGCCAGTAGTATTGACCCGGGACAGGGATATAATTCACCCCTCCACTTT.

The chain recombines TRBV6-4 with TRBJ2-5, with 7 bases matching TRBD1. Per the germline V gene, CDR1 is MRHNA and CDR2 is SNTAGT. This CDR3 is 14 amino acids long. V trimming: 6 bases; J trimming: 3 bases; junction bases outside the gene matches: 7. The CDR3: CASRNRGSEETQYF. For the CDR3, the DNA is TGTGCCAGCAGAAACAGGGGTTCAGAAGAGACCCAGTACTTC.

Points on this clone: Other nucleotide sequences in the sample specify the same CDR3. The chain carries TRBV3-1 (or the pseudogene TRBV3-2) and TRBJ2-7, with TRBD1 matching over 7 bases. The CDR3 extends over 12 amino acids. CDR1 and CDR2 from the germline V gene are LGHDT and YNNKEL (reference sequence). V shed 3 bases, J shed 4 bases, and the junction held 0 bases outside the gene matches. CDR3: CASSQGQYEQYF. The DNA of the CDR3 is TGTGCCAGCAGCCAGGGACAGTACGAGCAGTACTTC.

This CDR3 is CASSAASGARKETQYF. As DNA, the CDR3 is TGTGCCAGCAGTGCTGCTAGCGGGGCCCGAAAAGAGACCCAGTACTTC. The chain is built from TRBV6-4 and TRBJ2-5; 9 bases agree with TRBD2. The V segment lost 4 bases and the J segment 3 bases; nucleotides outside the gene matches: 9. This CDR3 spans 16 amino acids. From germline, CDR1 is MRHNA and CDR2 SNTAGT.

Here the CDR3 reads CASLGSSGNTIYF. The CDR3 DNA sequence: TGCGCCAGCTTAGGGAGCTCTGGAAACACCATATATTTT. This sequence joins TRBV10-2 and TRBJ1-3; D is ambiguous. Germline-derived CDR1 and CDR2 are WSHSY and SAAADI. V was trimmed by 8 bases and J by 0 bases, leaving 8 bases between them. This CDR3 has 13 amino acids.

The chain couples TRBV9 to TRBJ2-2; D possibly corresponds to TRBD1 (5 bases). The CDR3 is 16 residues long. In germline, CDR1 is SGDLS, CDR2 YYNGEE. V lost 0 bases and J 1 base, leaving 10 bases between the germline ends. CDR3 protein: CASSVDGAVNTGELFF. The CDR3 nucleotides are TGTGCCAGCAGCGTAGATGGGGCCGTGAACACCGGGGAGCTGTTTTTT. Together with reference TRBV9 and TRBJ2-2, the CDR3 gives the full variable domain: DSGVTQTPKHLITATGQRVTLRCSPRSGDLSVYWYQQSLDQGLQFLIQYYNGEERAKGNILERFSAQQFPDLHSELNLSSLELGDSALYFCASSVDGAVNTGELFFGEGSRLTVL.

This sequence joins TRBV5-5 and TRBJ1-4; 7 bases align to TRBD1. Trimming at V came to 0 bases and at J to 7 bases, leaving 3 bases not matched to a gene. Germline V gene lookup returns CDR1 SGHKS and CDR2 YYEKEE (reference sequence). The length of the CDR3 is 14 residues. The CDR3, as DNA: TGTGCCAGCAGCTTGGAGGGGGCGGGTGAAAAACTGTTTTTT. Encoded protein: CASSLEGAGEKLFF.

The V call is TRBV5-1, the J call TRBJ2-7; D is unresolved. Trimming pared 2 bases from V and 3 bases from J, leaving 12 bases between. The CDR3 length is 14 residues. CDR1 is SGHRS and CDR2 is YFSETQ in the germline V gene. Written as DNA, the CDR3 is TGCGCCAGCAGCTTTCGCGGTACGGGCTACGAGCAGTACTTC. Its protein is CASSFRGTGYEQYF. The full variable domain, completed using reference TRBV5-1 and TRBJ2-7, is KAGVTQTPRYLIKTRGQQVTLSCSPISGHRSVSWYQQTPGQGLQFLFEYFSETQRNKGNFPGRFSGRQFSNSRSEMNVSTLELGDSALYLCASSFRGTGYEQYFGPGTRLTVT.

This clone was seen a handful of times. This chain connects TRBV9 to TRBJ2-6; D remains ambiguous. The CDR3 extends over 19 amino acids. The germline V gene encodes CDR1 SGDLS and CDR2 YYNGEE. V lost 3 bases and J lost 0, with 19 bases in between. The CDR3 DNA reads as TGTGCCAGCAGCGAGCCCGCGGTGGTCTTGTTCTCTGGGGCCAACGTCCTGACTTTC. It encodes CASSEPAVVLFSGANVLTF.

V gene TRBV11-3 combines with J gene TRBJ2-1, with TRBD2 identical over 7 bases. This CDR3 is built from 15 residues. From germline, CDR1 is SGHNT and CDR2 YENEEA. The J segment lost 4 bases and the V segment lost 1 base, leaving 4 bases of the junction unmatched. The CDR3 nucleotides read TGTGCCAGCAGCTTAGGGGCTAGCGGATACAATGAGCAGTTCTTC. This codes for CASSLGASGYNEQFF.

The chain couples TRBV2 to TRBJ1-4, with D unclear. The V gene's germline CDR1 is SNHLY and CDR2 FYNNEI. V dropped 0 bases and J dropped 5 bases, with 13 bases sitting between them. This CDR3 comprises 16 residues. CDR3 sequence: CASSEARVGRNEKLFF. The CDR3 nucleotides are TGTGCCAGCAGTGAAGCGCGGGTCGGAAGGAATGAAAAACTGTTTTTT.

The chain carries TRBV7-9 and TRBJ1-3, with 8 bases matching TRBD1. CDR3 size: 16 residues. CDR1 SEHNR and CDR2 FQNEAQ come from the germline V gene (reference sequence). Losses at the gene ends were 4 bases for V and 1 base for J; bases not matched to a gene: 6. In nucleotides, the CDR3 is TGTGCCAGCAGCTCCTTACAGGGGGTATCTGGAAACACCATATATTTT. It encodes CASSSLQGVSGNTIYF.

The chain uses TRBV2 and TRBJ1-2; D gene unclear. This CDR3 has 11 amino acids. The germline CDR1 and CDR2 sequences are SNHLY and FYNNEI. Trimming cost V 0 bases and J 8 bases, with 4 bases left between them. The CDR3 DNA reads TGTGCCAGCAGTGAAGCACAAGGCTACACCTTC. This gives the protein CASSEAQGYTF.

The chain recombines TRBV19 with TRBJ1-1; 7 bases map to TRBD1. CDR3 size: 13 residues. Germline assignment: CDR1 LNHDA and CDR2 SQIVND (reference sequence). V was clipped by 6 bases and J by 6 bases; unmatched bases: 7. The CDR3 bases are TGTGCCAGTAGCCCAGGGGGAAGGGCTGAAGCTTTCTTT. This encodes CASSPGGRAEAFF.

The CDR3 reads CASSFFLAGGSGDQYF. The CDR3 bases are TGCGCCAGCAGCTTTTTTCTAGCGGGGGGGTCCGGGGACCAGTACTTC. The chain joins TRBV5-1 to TRBJ2-5, with TRBD2 matching over 12 bases. The CDR3 covers 16 residues. The junction had 12 bases not matched to a gene; V was cut back by 2 bases and J by 10 bases. Germline assignment: CDR1 SGHRS and CDR2 YFSETQ.

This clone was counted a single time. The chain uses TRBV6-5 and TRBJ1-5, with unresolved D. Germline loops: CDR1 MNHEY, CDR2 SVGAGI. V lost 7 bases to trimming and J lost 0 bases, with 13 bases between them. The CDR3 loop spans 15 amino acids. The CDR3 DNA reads TGTGCCAGCATAGGTTCGGGGAATAGCAATCAGCCCCAGCATTTT. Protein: CASIGSGNSNQPQHF.